Included here is one T cell receptor (beta chain) sequence, with context. This entry belongs to a study of T-cell memory formation after mild COVID-19. Germline V gene lookup returns CDR1 MNHEY and CDR2 SVGAGI. The CDR3 is 15 residues long. Trimming took 2 bases from V and 6 from J; bases not matched to a gene: 8. TCRdb ran MiXCR on the 5' RACE reads and lists one entry per CDR3 protein. Of roughly 200,000 distinct CDR3 sequences listed, 20% to 25% are singletons. The receptor was derived from an adult woman who had mild COVID-19 (a few samples of this study predate the infection). Cell type and time point are not known. Material: PBMCs or a T cell subset sorted from them (not recorded which). The J gene is TRBJ1-2, the V gene TRBV6-5; 8 positions agree with TRBD1. In DNA form, the CDR3 reads TGTGCCAGCAGTTACGAACCTCAGGGGGCGAATGGCTACACCTTC. Residues: CASSYEPQGANGYTF.